The 24 T cell receptor beta chains below were found in one sample sequenced in a study of long-term antiretroviral therapy in people with HIV. Researchers ran immunoSEQ v3.0 at survey level. The repertoire was sequenced with immunoSEQ multiplex PCR; TCRdb's copy has only in-frame clones and lacks some. The sample includes under 40,000 clones, roughly four fifths of them seen just once. The input for sequencing was unsorted PBMCs, taken 0.3 years after starting antiretroviral therapy. The source of these receptors is a man aged 18 to 35 with HIV.

The rearrangement links TRBV2 to TRBJ1-2, with D uncertain. CDR3 size: 8 residues. CDR1 is SNHLY, CDR2 FYNNEI, per germline. The ends were cut back, 7 bases at V and 13 bases at J, with 7 bases in the middle. The CDR3 sequence is CASTRATF. CDR3 bases: TGTGCCAGCACTAGAGCCACCTTC. Variable domain in full (rest from reference TRBV2 and TRBJ1-2): EPEVTQTPSHQVTQMGQEVILRCVPISNHLYFYWYRQILGQKVEFLVSFYNNEISEKSEIFDDQFSVERPDGSNFTLKIRSTKLEDSAMYFCASTRATFGSGTRLTVV.

This chain links TRBV4-3 with TRBJ2-1; no reliable D call. The CDR3 contains 13 residues. The V gene's germline CDR1 is LGHNA and CDR2 YSLEER. V lost 4 bases and J lost 10, with 14 bases in between. Written as DNA, the CDR3 is TGCGCCAGCAGCCCCTACACATCGTACGAGCAGTTCTTC. This sequence encodes CASSPYTSYEQFF.

The chain employs TRBV12-5 and TRBJ2-3; D not certain. The CDR3 runs 11 residues. Per germline, CDR1 LGHNT and CDR2 FRNRAP. V lost 2 bases, J lost 7 bases, and 4 bases lay in between. The CDR3 region is CASGLFHTQYF. Written as DNA, the CDR3 is TGTGCTAGTGGTTTGTTTCATACGCAGTATTTT.

The V and J genes are TRBV4-2 and TRBJ2-5; D assignment may be TRBD1 or TRBD2 (5 bases each). CDR3 length equals 15 residues. Trimming stripped 1 base from V and 0 bases from J, with 9 bases between. Germline lookup yields CDR1 LGHNA and CDR2 YNFKEQ. The CDR3, as DNA: TGTGCCAGCAGCCAAGCAGGGCGGGACCAAGAGACCCAGTACTTC. Protein product: CASSQAGRDQETQYF.

In this sample, this clone is medium-sized. The chain carries TRBV18 and TRBJ1-4, with 11 bases that match TRBD1. CDR1 is KGHSH, CDR2 LQKENI, per germline. The CDR3 runs 18 residues. V shed 2 bases and J 8 bases; nucleotides not matched to a gene: 13. CDR3 DNA sequence: TGTGCCAGCTCACCAAACGAGGAGGACAGGGGGCTGGGGGAAAAACTGTTTTTT. As protein: CASSPNEEDRGLGEKLFF.

CDR3 protein: CASSQTGQEAFF. CDR3 DNA sequence: TGTGCCAGCAGCCAGACAGGGCAAGAAGCTTTCTTT. This chain connects TRBV14 to TRBJ1-1, with TRBD1 identical over 7 bases. The trim removed 3 bases at V and 8 bases at J, leaving 3 bases unmatched. The germline V gene encodes CDR1 SGHDN and CDR2 FVKESK. The CDR3 loop spans 12 amino acids.

The CDR3 coding sequence is TGTGCCATCTCTACCCCAGGGTTGGGAAAACTGTTTTTT. The encoded protein is CAISTPGLGKLFF. The chain combines TRBV28 with TRBJ1-4; TRBD1 might be the D (5 bases). This CDR3 is 13 amino acids long. The germline CDR1 and CDR2 sequences are MDHEN and SYDVKM. V dropped 10 bases and J dropped 10 bases, with 19 bases sitting between them.

The CDR3 region has the DNA TGCAGCGCAGCAGGGGGCTTAGAGACCCAGTACTTC. Its protein is CSAAGGLETQYF. The chain carries TRBV29-1 and TRBJ2-5; 8 bases fit TRBD1. CDR1 is SQVTM and CDR2 is ANQGSEA in the germline V gene. This CDR3 has 12 amino acids. V gave up 7 bases and J gave up 4 bases; unmatched junction bases: 5.

V and J are TRBV6-1 and TRBJ2-3; D not certain. Germline values: CDR1 MNHNS, CDR2 SASEGT. V was shortened by 0 bases and J by 4 bases, with 8 bases between the two germline ends. The CDR3 totals 14 residues. The CDR3 loop reads CASSEAPNPDTQYF. The CDR3 DNA reads TGTGCCAGCAGTGAAGCCCCGAACCCAGATACGCAGTATTTT.

This rearrangement joins TRBV11-2 to TRBJ2-3; D ambiguous. CDR3 length: 13 residues. Germline CDR1 and CDR2: SGHAT and FQNNGV. The V end was cut by 0 bases, the J end by 6 bases, with 7 bases between. As DNA, the CDR3 is TGTGCCAGCAGCTTAGATTTGACGGATACGCAGTATTTT. Translation: CASSLDLTDTQYF.

The rearrangement uses TRBV6-1 and TRBJ1-2; D is possibly TRBD1 (5 bases). CDR1 MNHNS and CDR2 SASEGT come from the germline V gene. CDR3 length: 12 amino acids. The germline V and J ends were trimmed by 1 base and 7 bases, with 7 bases remaining between them. The DNA of the CDR3 is TGTGCCAGCAGTGAAGTCGGGGCTGGCTACACCTTC. The encoded protein is CASSEVGAGYTF.

This chain links TRBV5-1 with TRBJ2-5; the D is unclear. The CDR3 runs 18 residues. Germline assignment: CDR1 SGHRS and CDR2 YFSETQ. The ends were cut back, 7 bases at V and 1 base at J, with 26 bases in the middle. CDR3 protein: CASSPAETRTDAQETQYF. CDR3 DNA sequence: TGCGCCAGCTCCCCAGCAGAGACGCGGACGGACGCCCAAGAGACCCAGTACTTC.

This chain connects TRBV23-1 to TRBJ2-7; the D gene is possibly TRBD1 (6 bases). TRBV23-1 is assigned to the ORF class and has an uncertain function. V was shortened by 2 bases and J by 0 bases, with 14 bases between the two germline ends. This CDR3 contains 16 residues. CDR3 in DNA: TGCGCCAGCAGTCAAGAAAACGGGACAAGCTCCTACGAGCAGTACTTC. Protein sequence: CASSQENGTSSYEQYF.

V usage is TRBV25-1 and J usage is TRBJ1-1, with TRBD1 as a possible D gene (6 bases). Germline-derived CDR1 and CDR2 are MGHDK and SYGVNS. V lost 6 bases to trimming and J lost 2 bases, with 13 bases between them. The CDR3 loop spans 14 amino acids. For the CDR3, the DNA is TGTGCCAGCAGGTCACGGGACACCAACACTGAAGCTTTCTTT. This sequence encodes CASRSRDTNTEAFF.

CDR3 sequence reads: CASSWAGTQYSGNTIYF. The CDR3 nucleotides are TGTGCCAGCAGCTGGGCCGGGACCCAATACTCTGGAAACACCATATATTTT. The V call is TRBV5-6, the J call TRBJ1-3; D is possibly TRBD1 (5 bases). Trimming stripped 3 bases from V and 0 bases from J, with 16 bases between. The CDR3 totals 17 residues. Germline CDR1 SGHDT, CDR2 YYEEEE.

The chain combines TRBV6-1 with TRBJ1-2; tentatively, D is TRBD1 (6 bases). Trimming removed 7 bases from V and 3 bases from J, with 18 bases in between. This CDR3 comprises 15 residues. Germline CDR1 and CDR2: MNHNS and SASEGT. The DNA of the CDR3 is TGTGCCAGCACCCCCCGGAGGACAGACTACTATGGCTACACCTTC. Amino acids: CASTPRRTDYYGYTF.

V gene TRBV5-1 combines with J gene TRBJ1-5, with D possibly TRBD1 on 5 matching bases. V was pared by 2 bases and J by 7 bases, with 10 bases between. The germline V gene has CDR1 SGHRS and CDR2 YFSETQ. The CDR3 is 13 residues long. CDR3 bases: TGCGCCAGCAGCTTCGAACCAGGGCAGCCCCAGCATTTT. Encoded protein: CASSFEPGQPQHF.

CDR3 sequence reads: CACLTGGHNEQFF. The DNA for the CDR3 is TGTGCCTGCTTGACAGGGGGACACAATGAGCAGTTCTTC. The chain recombines TRBV30 with TRBJ2-1; 9 nucleotides align to TRBD1. V trimming: 6 bases; J trimming: 5 bases; junction bases outside the gene matches: 5. The CDR3 has 13 amino acids. Germline assignment: CDR1 GTSNPN and CDR2 SVGIG (reference sequence).

CDR3 bases: TGTGCCAGCAGCTTGCCGGGACTAGCGGGGGCCGCGAAAGAGACCCAGTACTTC. Translating it yields CASSLPGLAGAAKETQYF. V gene TRBV5-4 combines with J gene TRBJ2-5; 14 positions match TRBD2. V gave up 1 base and J gave up 3 bases; unmatched junction bases: 8. Germline CDR1 and CDR2: SGHNT and YYREEE (reference sequence). This CDR3 region has 18 residues.

The chain employs TRBV6-4 and TRBJ2-1; 13 positions agree with TRBD2. J gave up 8 bases and V 8 bases, and 6 bases lay outside the gene matches. This CDR3 has 14 amino acids. Looked up from germline, CDR1 is MRHNA and CDR2 is SNTAGT. DNA of the CDR3: TGTGCCAGCTCAACTAGCGGGGGGGCGGATGAGCAGTTCTTC. It codes for CASSTSGGADEQFF.

This chain joins TRBV4-2 and TRBJ1-5; 7 bases align to TRBD1. The CDR3 is 18 amino acids. Germline values: CDR1 LGHNA, CDR2 YNFKEQ. V lost 1 base, J lost 2 bases, and 11 bases stayed unmatched. CDR3 amino acids: CASSQATGYPLGNQPQHF. In DNA, the CDR3 is TGTGCCAGCAGCCAAGCGACAGGGTACCCTCTTGGCAATCAGCCCCAGCATTTT.

The chain is built from TRBV7-9 and TRBJ2-5; D is perhaps TRBD2 (5 bases). The CDR3 sequence is 13 residues long. CDR1 SEHNR and CDR2 FQNEAQ come from the germline V gene (reference sequence). The V and J ends lost 2 bases and 4 bases respectively, with 8 bases between them. CDR3: CASSLLARETQYF. CDR3 DNA sequence: TGTGCCAGCAGCTTACTAGCTCGAGAGACCCAGTACTTC.

The chain employs TRBV2 and TRBJ1-5, with a tentative D call TRBD1 (6 bases). CDR3 length equals 15 residues. Trimming cost V 6 bases and J 4 bases, with 16 bases left between them. Germline CDR1 is SNHLY and CDR2 is FYNNEI. For the CDR3, the DNA is TGTGCCAGCAGGGGAGGACAGTATAGTAATCAGCCCCAGCATTTT. It yields the protein CASRGGQYSNQPQHF.

This clone was seen a handful of times. This rearrangement joins TRBV27 to TRBJ2-2; 7 bases agree with TRBD1. This CDR3 is 16 amino acids long. Germline values: CDR1 MNHEY, CDR2 SMNVEV (reference sequence). Trimming cost V 7 bases and J 1 base; bases outside gene matches: 9. CDR3 bases: TGTGCCAGCACCGAACGAGGGACAGTGAACACCGGGGAGCTGTTTTTT. Residues: CASTERGTVNTGELFF.